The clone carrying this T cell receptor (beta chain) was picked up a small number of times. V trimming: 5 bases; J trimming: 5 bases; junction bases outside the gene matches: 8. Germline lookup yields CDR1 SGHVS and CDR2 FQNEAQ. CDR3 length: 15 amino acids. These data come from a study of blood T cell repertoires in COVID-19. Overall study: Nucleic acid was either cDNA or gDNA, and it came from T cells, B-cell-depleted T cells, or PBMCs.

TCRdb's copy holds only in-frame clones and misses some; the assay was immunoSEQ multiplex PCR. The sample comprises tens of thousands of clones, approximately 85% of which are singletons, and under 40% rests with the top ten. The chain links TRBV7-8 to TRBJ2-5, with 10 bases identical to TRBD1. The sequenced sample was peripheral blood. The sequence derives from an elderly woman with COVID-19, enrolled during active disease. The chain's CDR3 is CASSKRDRGGETQYF. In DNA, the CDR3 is TGTGCCAGCAGCAAACGGGACAGGGGAGGGGAGACCCAGTACTTC.